A selection of T cell receptor beta chains follows, all from one sample in a study of PD-1 blockade in classical Hodgkin lymphoma. Measured with immunoSEQ multiplex PCR; TCRdb has only the in-frame clones, and not every one. The sample includes 60,000 or so clones, more than 90% of them seen just once. Sequenced here: peripheral blood mononuclear cells (PBMCs), sampled at baseline. These receptors originate from a human donor with classical Hodgkin lymphoma. Both conserved end residues are part of each CDR3. Clone size appears in some rows only: once, few, many, or a class for an expanded clone.

j_call	v_call	clone_size	cdr3_aa
TRBJ2-3	TRBV9	NA	CASSPRGSGRITDTQYF
TRBJ1-1	TRBV28	once	CASKTPKMNTEAFF
TRBJ2-7	TRBV4-2	NA	CASSQGLANSYEQYF
TRBJ2-3	TRBV7-2	once	CASSLGSQYTQYF
TRBJ1-2	TRBV6-6	NA	CASKSGTDYGYTF
TRBJ2-3	TRBV29-1	NA	CSVVWWDTQYF
TRBJ2-3	TRBV21-1	NA	CASSKGTSRRTDTQYF
TRBJ1-3	TRBV4-1	once	CASSQKYYSGNTIYF
NA	TRBV27	NA	CASSWEGALEQYF
TRBJ2-3	TRBV28	NA	CASSLRSFPLAGGPAMDTQYF
TRBJ2-6	TRBV27	NA	CASSLRYSGANVLTF
TRBJ2-7	TRBV18	once	CASSPSRVLGDEQYF
TRBJ2-2	TRBV28	once	CASRGFGTGELFF
TRBJ1-5	TRBV7-2	NA	CASSPEGAQGGPNQPQHF
TRBJ2-3	TRBV5-1	NA	CASSLGGSRADTQYF
TRBJ2-5	TRBV7-2	NA	CASSLGPPRTSGGLETQYF
TRBJ2-1	TRBV6-4	once	CASSELAGSYNEQFF
TRBJ2-7	TRBV28	NA	CASSPRPGQGRYEQYF
TRBJ2-2	TRBV14	NA	CASSLGLGDTGELFF
TRBJ1-1	TRBV7-9	NA	CASSSLAGMNTEAFF
TRBJ2-2	TRBV7-9	NA	CASSLEQGSGELFF
TRBJ2-5	TRBV18	NA	CASSPPTVQETQYF
TRBJ2-4	TRBV27	NA	CASSLGNIQYF
TRBJ2-7	TRBV5-5	NA	CASTDGHRGHTYEQYF
TRBJ2-1	TRBV4-2	NA	CASSQEEGYNEQFF
TRBJ2-1	TRBV11-2	NA	CASSLGGGPYNEQFF
TRBJ2-1	TRBV6-1	NA	CASSRLDNEQFF
TRBJ2-3	TRBV10-3	NA	CAISWTSGGATSTDTQYF
TRBJ1-1	TRBV5-6	NA	CASLGAAENTEAFF
TRBJ2-2	TRBV19	NA	CASSRGQFANTGELFF
TRBJ2-5	TRBV19	NA	CASTKRGFEETQYF
TRBJ2-1	TRBV10-3	NA	CAISGDRSLNEQFF
TRBJ2-2	TRBV9	NA	CASSASGRLLSGELFF
TRBJ2-7	TRBV14	NA	CASSQDWLARTYEQYF
TRBJ2-2	TRBV7-6	NA	CASSEGPNTGELFF
TRBJ2-5	TRBV7-6	NA	CASSLEGLAGPAGTQYF
TRBJ1-1	TRBV5-1	NA	CASSLGEGRDEAFF
TRBJ2-2	TRBV5-1	NA	CASSLGQKGTGELFF
TRBJ1-2	TRBV5-6	NA	CASGGDRGLYGYTF
TRBJ1-2	TRBV4-1	NA	CASSQEILGGYTF
TRBJ2-1	TRBV6-6	NA	CASSYSVEQFF
TRBJ2-1	TRBV20-1	NA	CSGFNYNEQFF
TRBJ2-1	TRBV18	NA	CASSPIGQGNEQFF
TRBJ2-1	TRBV14	NA	CASSRVTSGNEQFF
TRBJ2-7	TRBV18	NA	CASSPRRGGEQYF
TRBJ2-1	TRBV7-6	NA	CASSPRGQGTLNEQFF
TRBJ2-7	TRBV11-2	NA	CATTVGLSAYEQYF
TRBJ2-3	TRBV27	NA	CASSPTGYLMDTQYF
TRBJ2-7	TRBV5-6	NA	CASSLGPNSYEQYF
TRBJ2-2	TRBV7-6	NA	CASSQTNTGELFF
TRBJ2-7	TRBV15	NA	CATSRDRTGLPYEQYF
TRBJ1-5	TRBV10-1	NA	CASTPKSGQGGIMSNQPQHF
TRBJ2-3	TRBV10-3	few	CAISEGQERSDTQYF
TRBJ2-1	TRBV2	NA	CASRRTGDSYNEQFF
TRBJ1-1	TRBV27	NA	CASSFTGAMNTEAFF
TRBJ2-7	TRBV7-2	NA	CASSLRTSGGVYEQYF
TRBJ2-7	TRBV5-6	NA	CASSPTFGGSYEQYF
TRBJ1-2	TRBV20-1	NA	CSARTDGYTF
TRBJ1-1	TRBV2	NA	CASSDTTNTEAFF